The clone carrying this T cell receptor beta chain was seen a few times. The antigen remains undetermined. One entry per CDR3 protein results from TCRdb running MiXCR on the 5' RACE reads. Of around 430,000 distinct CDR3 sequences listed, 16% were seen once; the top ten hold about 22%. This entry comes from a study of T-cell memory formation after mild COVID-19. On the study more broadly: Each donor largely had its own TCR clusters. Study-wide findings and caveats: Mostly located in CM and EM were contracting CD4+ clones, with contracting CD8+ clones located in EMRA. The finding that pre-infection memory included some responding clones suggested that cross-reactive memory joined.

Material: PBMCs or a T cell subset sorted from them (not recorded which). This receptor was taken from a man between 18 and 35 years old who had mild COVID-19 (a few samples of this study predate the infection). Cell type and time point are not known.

CDR3 residues: CAWSGIRRNGYTF. As DNA, the CDR3 is TGTGCCTGGAGTGGGATCAGGAGAAATGGCTACACCTTC. V usage is TRBV30 and J usage is TRBJ1-2; D gene ambiguous. Per germline, CDR1 GTSNPN and CDR2 SVGIG (reference sequence). V was shortened by 1 base and J by 6 bases, with 12 bases between the two germline ends. This CDR3 spans 13 amino acids.